A selection of T cell receptor beta chains follows, all from one sample in a study of blood T cell repertoires in COVID-19. Sequenced by immunoSEQ multiplex PCR; TCRdb stores in-frame clones only, minus some. This table has about 110,000 clones, 80% to 85% appearing once. The specimen sequenced was peripheral blood. The source is a woman in her 70s with acute or convalescent COVID-19. Each CDR3 is given with its conserved first and last residue. The D gene is left open where the match is weak. The size entry is marked missing in some rows and otherwise reads once, few, many or a size class.

v_call	j_call	d_call	cdr3_length	clone_size	cdr3_nt	cdr3_aa
TRBV29-1	TRBJ2-3	TRBD2	13	few	TGCAGCGTTGGGCGGGGGGGTGGAGATACGCAGTATTTT	CSVGRGGGDTQYF
TRBV19	TRBJ2-5	TRBD1	14	-	TGTGCCAGTAGTATAGTACAGGGGGCTGAGACCCAGTACTTC	CASSIVQGAETQYF
TRBV10-1	TRBJ2-2	TRBD2	14	once	TGCGCCAGCAGTCCTAGCGGGAGACACGGGGAGCTGTTTTTT	CASSPSGRHGELFF
TRBV9	TRBJ2-1	-	13	-	TGTGCCAGCAGCGTAGCCGGTCTCAATGAGCAGTTCTTC	CASSVAGLNEQFF
TRBV19	TRBJ2-7	TRBD2	13	-	TGTGCCACCGGACTAGCGGGGATCAACGAGCAGTACTTC	CATGLAGINEQYF
TRBV28	TRBJ1-5	-	16	-	TGTGCCAGCAGTTATGGAGGGAATGGGTTCAATCAGCCCCAGCATTTT	CASSYGGNGFNQPQHF
TRBV3-1/TRBV3-2	TRBJ1-1	-	14	-	TGTGCCAGCAGCCAGGCTTTGCTGAACACTGAAGCTTTCTTT	CASSQALLNTEAFF
TRBV7-2	TRBJ2-3	TRBD1	16	-	TGTGCCAGCAGCTTAGAAGGGGGCTACGGCACAGATACGCAGTATTTT	CASSLEGGYGTDTQYF
TRBV12-3/TRBV12-4	TRBJ1-1	-	11	-	TGTGCCAGCAGTTTAGCCGGTGAAGCTTTCTTT	CASSLAGEAFF
TRBV5-1	TRBJ2-4	TRBD2	16	-	TGCGCCAGCAGCTTGGAACTAGCGGGGGCCAAAAACATTCAGTACTTC	CASSLELAGAKNIQYF
TRBV19	TRBJ2-3	TRBD2	14	-	TGTGCCAGTACCACGACTAGCGGCACAGATACGCAGTATTTT	CASTTTSGTDTQYF
TRBV6-5	TRBJ2-2	-	12	few	TGTGCCAGCAGTTTTCTTACCGGGGAGCTGTTTTTT	CASSFLTGELFF
TRBV10-3	TRBJ2-3	TRBD2	15	-	TGTGCCATCAGTGTCGCTAGCGGCTATGTAAATACGCAGTATTTT	CAISVASGYVNTQYF
TRBV14	TRBJ2-6	-	15	-	TGTGCCAGCAGCTCCAGGCTCTCTGGGGCCAACGTCCTGACTTTC	CASSSRLSGANVLTF
TRBV6-1	TRBJ2-7	-	17	-	TGTGCCAGCAGTGAAGTGGTTACGGCGGTCCCTTTCTACGAGCAGTACTTC	CASSEVVTAVPFYEQYF
TRBV5-1	TRBJ2-2	-	14	-	TGCGCCAGCAGGTCGACAGGGAACACCGGGGAGCTGTTTTTT	CASRSTGNTGELFF
TRBV11-3	TRBJ2-7	-	17	few	TGTGCCAGCAGCTCCCGCCCCCGACAGGGACTCTCCTACGAGCAGTACTTC	CASSSRPRQGLSYEQYF
TRBV28	TRBJ1-2	-	12	-	TGTGCCAGCAGTTTGTATAACTATGGCTACACCTTC	CASSLYNYGYTF
TRBV9	TRBJ2-3	TRBD1	15	-	TGTGCCAGCAGCTTCCGGGACAGGGATACAGATACGCAGTATTTT	CASSFRDRDTDTQYF
TRBV6-5	TRBJ2-5	TRBD2	15	-	TGTGCCAGCAGTTACTTCGGGACTAGCTGGGAGACCCAGTACTTC	CASSYFGTSWETQYF
TRBV6-5	TRBJ1-5	-	14	-	TGTGCCAGCAGTAGACACGATAGCAATCAGCCCCAGCATTTT	CASSRHDSNQPQHF
TRBV19	TRBJ2-1	TRBD2	15	-	TGTGCCAGTAGTAGCGGGGGACCCCTTCGGGATGAGCAGTTCTTC	CASSSGGPLRDEQFF
TRBV9	TRBJ1-1	-	14	-	TGTGCCAGCAGCTTTGGATCTAGCAACACTGAAGCTTTCTTT	CASSFGSSNTEAFF
TRBV6-5	TRBJ1-2	TRBD1	15	-	TGTGCCAGCAGCGCCAATACAGGGGTCCTCTATGGCTACACCTTC	CASSANTGVLYGYTF
TRBV16	TRBJ2-2	-	14	-	TGTGCCAGCAGCCAAAACATCAACACCGGGGAGCTGTTTTTT	CASSQNINTGELFF
TRBV19	TRBJ1-5	-	12	-	TGTGCCAGTAGCCCCCGGCAGGGGCCCCAGCATTTT	CASSPRQGPQHF
TRBV6-5	TRBJ1-2	TRBD1	14	-	TGTGCCAGCAGTTTTGAAAAGACAGGGTTCAGCTACACCTTC	CASSFEKTGFSYTF